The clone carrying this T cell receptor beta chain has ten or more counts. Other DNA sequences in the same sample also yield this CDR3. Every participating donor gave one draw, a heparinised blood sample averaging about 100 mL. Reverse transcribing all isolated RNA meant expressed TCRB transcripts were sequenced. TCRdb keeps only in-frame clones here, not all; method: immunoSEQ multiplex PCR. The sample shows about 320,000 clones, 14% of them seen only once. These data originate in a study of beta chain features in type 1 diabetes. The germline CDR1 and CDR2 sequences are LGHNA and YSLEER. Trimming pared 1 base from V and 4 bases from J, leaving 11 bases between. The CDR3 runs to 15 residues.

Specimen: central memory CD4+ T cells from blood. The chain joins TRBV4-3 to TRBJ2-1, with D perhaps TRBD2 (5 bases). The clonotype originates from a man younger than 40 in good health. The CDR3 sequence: CASSQVGGGYNEQFF. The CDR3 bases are TGCGCCAGCAGCCAAGTCGGAGGAGGATACAATGAGCAGTTCTTC.